One and the same sample provided the 27 T cell receptor beta chains below, sequenced in a study of blood T cell repertoires in COVID-19. Clones were sequenced by immunoSEQ multiplex PCR, and TCRdb holds only the in-frame ones, with some missing. The data contain roughly 150,000 clones, roughly 84% of them singletons. Specimen: peripheral blood. The receptor set was obtained from a woman aged 45-59 years in a cohort sampled during active or convalescent COVID-19.

This sequence joins TRBV4-1 and TRBJ2-3; perhaps TRBD2 as D (6 bases). CDR3 length: 16 amino acids. Germline CDR1 MGHRA, CDR2 YSYEKL. V was shortened by 2 bases and J by 0 bases, with 12 bases between the two germline ends. The CDR3 region has the DNA TGCGCCAGCAGCCAACGAAGGCTAGCGAGCACAGATACGCAGTATTTT. Translation: CASSQRRLASTDTQYF.

The rearrangement uses TRBV5-5 and TRBJ1-3; 7 bases agree with TRBD1. Germline trimming cut 4 bases from V and 2 bases from J; bases unmatched to any gene: 3. This CDR3 has 14 residues. CDR1 is SGHKS and CDR2 is YYEKEE in the germline V gene (reference sequence). The CDR3 DNA reads TGTGCCAGCAGCAGAACAGGGGCTGGAAACACCATATATTTT. Translated, it gives CASSRTGAGNTIYF. Complete variable domain (other parts from reference TRBV5-5 and TRBJ1-3): DAGVTQSPTHLIKTRGQQVTLRCSPISGHKSVSWYQQVLGQGPQFIFQYYEKEERGRGNFPDRFSARQFPNYSSELNVNALLLGDSALYLCASSRTGAGNTIYFGEGSWLTVV.

This chain uses TRBV15 with TRBJ2-3, with TRBD2 identical over 9 bases. The V gene's germline CDR1 is LNHNV and CDR2 YYDKDF (reference sequence). CDR3 size: 17 residues. The trim removed 6 bases at V and 1 base at J, leaving 11 bases unmatched. The CDR3 coding sequence is TGTGCCACCAGGGAACATATGAGACTAGCGGGCACAGATACGCAGTATTTT. Its protein is CATREHMRLAGTDTQYF.

The chain is built from TRBV10-3 and TRBJ2-7, with TRBD2 identical over 11 bases. Unmatched junction bases numbered 7, after V lost 6 bases and J lost 3 bases. This CDR3 has 15 residues. The germline gives CDR1 ENHRY, CDR2 SYGVKD. The DNA of the CDR3 is TGTGCCATCAGCAAAGGTGGGACTAGCGGCTACGAGCAGTACTTC. The encoded protein is CAISKGGTSGYEQYF.

The chain joins TRBV30 to TRBJ2-4; D is perhaps TRBD2 (5 bases). V dropped 2 bases and J dropped 5 bases, with 10 bases sitting between them. CDR3 length equals 13 residues. CDR1 GTSNPN and CDR2 SVGIG come from the germline V gene (reference sequence). CDR3 sequence: CAWSRTGENIQYF. The CDR3, as DNA: TGTGCCTGGAGTAGGACTGGAGAAAACATTCAGTACTTC.

The rearrangement joins TRBV9 to TRBJ2-2; perhaps TRBD1 as D (7 bases). The CDR3 has 16 residues. Trimming removed 3 bases from V and 5 bases from J, with 17 bases in between. CDR1 and CDR2 from the germline V gene are SGDLS and YYNGEE. The CDR3 protein is CASSERAGTVTGELFF. The DNA of the CDR3 is TGTGCCAGCAGCGAGAGGGCGGGGACAGTAACCGGGGAGCTGTTTTTT.

This clone was seen more than once but under ten times. This chain uses TRBV2 with TRBJ2-1; TRBD2 might be the D (6 bases). CDR3 length equals 15 residues. Germline CDR1 reads SNHLY; CDR2 reads FYNNEI. The V gene lost 2 bases and the J gene lost 15 bases, with 23 bases spanning the gap. The CDR3 is CASSETGTPPRGVFF. In DNA form, the CDR3 reads TGTGCCAGCAGTGAAACCGGGACTCCGCCTCGCGGGGTGTTCTTC.

The gene calls are TRBV7-3 and TRBJ2-5; D is ambiguous. V was shortened by 2 bases and J by 1 base, with 5 bases between the two germline ends. This CDR3 spans 13 amino acids. Germline V gene data show CDR1 as SGHTA and CDR2 as FQGTGA. The DNA for the CDR3 is TGTGCCAGCAGCTTAGCGTCCCAAGAGACCCAGTACTTC. As protein: CASSLASQETQYF.

This clone showed up just once. The genes are TRBV6-5 and TRBJ2-2; 10 bases match TRBD1. V shed 6 bases, J shed 5 bases, and the junction held 6 bases outside the gene matches. Germline V CDR1 and CDR2: MNHEY, SVGAGI. CDR3 length: 15 amino acids. CDR3 nucleotide sequence: TGTGCCAGCAGCTCGGGACAGGGGAATACCGGGGAGCTGTTTTTT. Its protein is CASSSGQGNTGELFF.

As DNA, the CDR3 is TGTGCCAGTAGGGGACAGGGGGCAAAACTGTTTTTT. This translates into CASRGQGAKLFF. The rearrangement uses TRBV19 and TRBJ1-4, with 12 positions matching TRBD1. Unmatched junction bases numbered 0, after V lost 6 bases and J lost 10 bases. The V gene's germline CDR1 is LNHDA and CDR2 SQIVND (reference sequence). The CDR3 has 12 residues.

The chain has TRBV19 and TRBJ2-3, with D unresolved. In germline, CDR1 is LNHDA, CDR2 SQIVND (reference sequence). CDR3 size: 14 residues. The V end was cut by 3 bases, the J end by 0 bases, with 7 bases between. The CDR3: CASSISSSTDTQYF. DNA for the CDR3: TGTGCCAGTAGTATTTCTAGTAGCACAGATACGCAGTATTTT.

The CDR3 here is CSASDGGIQPQHF. CDR3 coding DNA: TGCAGTGCTAGTGACGGAGGGATTCAGCCCCAGCATTTT. V is TRBV20-1 and J is TRBJ1-5; D unclear. Trimming left V 3 bases short and J 6 bases short, with 12 bases between. Per the germline V gene, CDR1 is DFQATT and CDR2 is SNEGSKA (reference sequence). The CDR3 contains 13 residues.

The chain has TRBV13 and TRBJ1-3; TRBD1 aligns across 7 bases. Germline loops: CDR1 PRHDT, CDR2 FYEKMQ (reference sequence). This CDR3 comprises 17 residues. After removal of 5 bases from V and 4 bases from J, the junction contained 14 bases not matched to a gene. CDR3 protein: CASSTYLEGARGNTIYF. The DNA of the CDR3 is TGTGCCAGCAGCACGTACCTCGAGGGGGCAAGGGGAAACACCATATATTTT.

The V gene is TRBV10-3, the J gene TRBJ2-3; D remains ambiguous. The ends were cut back, 2 bases at V and 3 bases at J, with 9 bases in the middle. The CDR3 is made up of 14 amino acids. Germline CDR1 reads ENHRY; CDR2 reads SYGVKD. The CDR3, as DNA: TGTGCCATCAGTGAGCCGGCCAGGACAGATACGCAGTATTTT. As protein: CAISEPARTDTQYF.

The chain links TRBV4-2 to TRBJ2-5; 10 positions agree with TRBD2. The germline CDR1 and CDR2 sequences are LGHNA and YNFKEQ. J was trimmed by 4 bases and V by 1 base; bases with no gene match: 12. This CDR3 has 18 residues. CDR3 DNA: TGTGCCAGCAGCCAAGGCCTAGCGGGGGCGGTTAGTGTAGAGACCCAGTACTTC. It translates to CASSQGLAGAVSVETQYF.

DNA for the CDR3: TGTGCCAGCAGTGTCCGGAGCAATCAGCCCCAGCATTTT. Residues: CASSVRSNQPQHF. The rearrangement links TRBV2 to TRBJ1-5; D is unclear. Trimming shortened V by 4 bases and J by 1 base, and 5 bases separated the two germline ends. The germline CDR1 and CDR2 sequences are SNHLY and FYNNEI. The CDR3 runs to 13 residues.

This chain uses TRBV2 with TRBJ1-5; no clear D gene. This CDR3 is built from 14 residues. V lost 7 bases, J lost 3 bases, and 13 bases lay in between. Per germline, CDR1 SNHLY and CDR2 FYNNEI. The CDR3 DNA reads as TGTGCCAGCACAAGAGGGCAGTCCAATCAGCCCCAGCATTTT. Amino acid sequence: CASTRGQSNQPQHF. Using reference TRBV2 and TRBJ1-5 for the parts outside the CDR3, the full variable domain is EPEVTQTPSHQVTQMGQEVILRCVPISNHLYFYWYRQILGQKVEFLVSFYNNEISEKSEIFDDQFSVERPDGSNFTLKIRSTKLEDSAMYFCASTRGQSNQPQHFGDGTRLSIL.

V gene TRBV24-1 combines with J gene TRBJ1-4, with TRBD1 matching 9 bases. V lost 0 bases, J lost 4 bases, and 5 bases stayed unmatched. There are 17 residues in the CDR3. Germline CDR1 KGHDR, CDR2 SFDVKD. CDR3 loop: CATSDLGRDRDNEKLFF. DNA of the CDR3: TGTGCCACCAGTGATTTGGGGCGGGACAGGGATAATGAAAAACTGTTTTTT.

The rearrangement joins TRBV29-1 to TRBJ2-7; tentative D call: TRBD2 (5 bases). The CDR3 loop spans 12 amino acids. In germline, CDR1 is SQVTM, CDR2 ANQGSEA. The ends were cut back, 7 bases at V and 6 bases at J, with 16 bases in the middle. Written as DNA, the CDR3 is TGCAGCGCAGGAGAGGGAAAGAGCGAGCAGTACTTC. Residues: CSAGEGKSEQYF.

The CDR3 protein is CASSQDTRAGATDTQYF. The CDR3 region has the DNA TGTGCCAGCAGCCAAGATACCAGAGCGGGGGCCACAGATACGCAGTATTTT. The V gene is TRBV3-1 (or the pseudogene TRBV3-2), the J gene TRBJ2-3; 8 nucleotides line up with TRBD2. The V and J ends lost 0 bases and 2 bases, in that order; junction bases with no gene match: 7. This CDR3 is 17 amino acids long. The germline V gene has CDR1 LGHDT and CDR2 YNNKEL (reference sequence).

The CDR3 DNA is TGTGCCAGCAGCTTAGTCCTAGCGTCACAAGAGACCCAGTACTTC. Translating gives CASSLVLASQETQYF. V usage is TRBV7-2 and J usage is TRBJ2-5; possibly TRBD2 for D (6 bases). The CDR3 spans 15 residues. Trimming pared 1 base from V and 2 bases from J, leaving 11 bases between. Germline V gene data show CDR1 as SGHTA and CDR2 as FQGNSA.

The chain is built from TRBV19 and TRBJ1-6, with D uncertain. CDR1 is LNHDA and CDR2 is SQIVND in the germline V gene (reference sequence). The CDR3 sequence is 16 residues long. Trimming cost V 7 bases and J 1 base, with 14 bases left between them. CDR3 amino acids: CASKMGGMSYNSPLHF. The CDR3 DNA reads TGTGCCAGTAAAATGGGAGGGATGTCCTATAATTCACCCCTCCACTTT.

This chain links TRBV19 with TRBJ1-6; TRBD1 matches 7 bases. This CDR3 has 17 residues. The trim removed 3 bases at V and 7 bases at J, leaving 12 bases unmatched. The germline CDR1 and CDR2 sequences are LNHDA and SQIVND (reference sequence). Here the CDR3 DNA reads TGTGCCAGTAGTATCTTTCCCCGTGACAGGGCAAATTCACCCCTCCACTTT. Translation gives CASSIFPRDRANSPLHF.

This chain uses TRBV7-9 with TRBJ2-1, with 12 bases lining up with TRBD2. The length of the CDR3 is 17 residues. The germline gives CDR1 SEHNR, CDR2 FQNEAQ (reference sequence). The trim removed 5 bases at V and 0 bases at J, leaving 5 bases unmatched. This chain's CDR3 is CASSLTSGGRSYNEQFF. CDR3 DNA: TGTGCCAGCAGCCTGACTAGCGGGGGACGCTCCTACAATGAGCAGTTCTTC.

This CDR3 reads CASTTLSLAGHNEQFF. The DNA for the CDR3 is TGCGCCAGCACCACACTATCACTAGCGGGTCACAATGAGCAGTTCTTC. The rearrangement uses TRBV5-1 and TRBJ2-1, with 9 bases aligning to TRBD2. J was trimmed by 5 bases and V by 6 bases; bases with no gene match: 12. The CDR3 consists of 16 residues. Germline V lookup: CDR1 SGHRS, CDR2 YFSETQ.

The table lists this clone with a few counts. The chain carries TRBV7-9 and TRBJ1-1; 7 bases are shared with TRBD1. The CDR3 consists of 14 residues. Germline V gene sequence: CDR1 SEHNR, CDR2 FQNEAQ (reference sequence). Trimming took 1 base from V and 5 from J; bases not matched to a gene: 4. The chain's CDR3 is CASSLDGRGTEAFF. The CDR3, as DNA: TGTGCCAGCAGCTTAGATGGCAGGGGGACTGAAGCTTTCTTT.

The chain couples TRBV4-3 to TRBJ1-1, with D perhaps matching TRBD1 (5 bases). With 1 base removed from V and 7 bases from J, the gap between germline ends came to 13 bases. CDR1 LGHNA and CDR2 YSLEER come from the germline V gene. CDR3 length equals 14 residues. As DNA, the CDR3 is TGCGCCAGCAGCCAAGTGGGGGGGGACCTTGAAGCTTTCTTT. Translation: CASSQVGGDLEAFF.